Following are 23 T cell receptor beta chains from one sample sequenced in a study of PD-L1 blockade in urothelial cancer. Documented time point: pretreatment peripheral blood. The assay was immunoSEQ multiplex PCR, and TCRdb's table has in-frame clones only and misses some. Of 70,000 to 80,000 clones in the sample, around four fifths are singletons; the top ten hold about 6.2%. The starting material was PBMCs, obtained around atezolizumab (anti-PD-L1) treatment. The origin of the receptors is a man aged 35-49 years with urothelial cancer.

Ten or more counts support this clone. The chain is built from TRBV28 and TRBJ1-4; maybe TRBD1 (6 bases). V was trimmed by 3 bases and J by 0 bases, leaving 14 bases between them. The CDR3 contains 17 residues. In germline, CDR1 is MDHEN, CDR2 SYDVKM. CDR3 sequence: CASSFTGNGATNEKLFF. In DNA, the CDR3 is TGTGCCAGCAGTTTCACAGGGAATGGGGCAACTAATGAAAAACTGTTTTTT.

The rearrangement uses TRBV18 and TRBJ2-1; TRBD2 might be the D (6 bases). Germline CDR1 KGHSH, CDR2 LQKENI. This CDR3 has 12 residues. The ends were cut back, 8 bases at V and 5 bases at J, with 10 bases in the middle. The CDR3, as DNA: TGTGCCAGCGCGGGACTTCACAATGAGCAGTTCTTC. It yields the protein CASAGLHNEQFF.

This chain links TRBV10-3 with TRBJ1-1; D perhaps matches TRBD1 (6 bases). The CDR3 spans 14 residues. V dropped 2 bases and J dropped 5 bases, with 12 bases sitting between them. Per germline, CDR1 ENHRY and CDR2 SYGVKD. CDR3 in amino acids: CAISEVGAETEAFF. CDR3 coding DNA: TGTGCCATCAGTGAGGTGGGGGCCGAGACTGAAGCTTTCTTT.

The chain has TRBV5-1 and TRBJ1-2; 12 positions agree with TRBD1. The germline V gene has CDR1 SGHRS and CDR2 YFSETQ. V dropped 3 bases and J dropped 7; count of bases not matched to a gene: 7. This CDR3 region has 15 residues. CDR3 sequence reads: CASSSGQGALGGYTF. Written as DNA, the CDR3 is TGCGCCAGCAGCTCGGGACAGGGGGCGCTCGGTGGCTACACCTTC.

The chain links TRBV6-6 to TRBJ2-6; 7 bases line up with TRBD2. With V trimmed by 2 bases and J by 12 bases, 4 bases remained unmatched. CDR3 length: 13 residues. Germline CDR1 MNHNY, CDR2 SVGAGI (reference sequence). The CDR3 DNA reads TGTGCCAGCAGTTACAGCGGGGCAAGCGTCCTGACTTTC. Protein: CASSYSGASVLTF.

The CDR3 loop reads CASSLRPTGPGSGANVLTF. CDR3 DNA: TGTGCCAGCAGCTTACGTCCGACAGGGCCAGGATCTGGGGCCAACGTCCTGACTTTC. The chain recombines TRBV7-3 with TRBJ2-6; 7 bases fit TRBD1. The CDR3 is 19 residues long. V gave up 2 bases and J gave up 1 base; unmatched junction bases: 11. Germline CDR1 and CDR2: SGHTA and FQGTGA.

The gene calls are TRBV5-8 and TRBJ2-5; 7 nucleotides match TRBD1. Losses at the gene ends were 4 bases for V and 3 bases for J; bases not matched to a gene: 3. The CDR3 has 13 residues. The germline CDR1 and CDR2 sequences are SGHTS and YDEGEE. The CDR3, as DNA: TGTGCCAGCAGCCGCGACAGGGAAGAGACCCAGTACTTC. This encodes CASSRDREETQYF.

This clone was counted a single time. The gene calls are TRBV30 and TRBJ2-5, with TRBD2 matching over 8 bases. The V gene end was trimmed by 7 bases and the J gene end by 4 bases; junction bases not matched to a gene: 11. The CDR3 is 14 amino acids. Germline CDR1 and CDR2: GTSNPN and SVGIG (reference sequence). CDR3 nucleotide sequence: TGTGCCTCCAGGGCCGGGGGGGAGGGAGAGACCCAGTACTTC. Translation: CASRAGGEGETQYF.

The V and J genes are TRBV5-1 and TRBJ2-5, with D perhaps TRBD1 (5 bases). Germline V gene lookup returns CDR1 SGHRS and CDR2 YFSETQ. The V end was cut by 6 bases, the J end by 1 base, with 10 bases between. The CDR3 has 13 amino acids. CDR3 DNA: TGCGCCAGCATATCGGACACCCAAGAGACCCAGTACTTC. It yields the protein CASISDTQETQYF.

The chain employs TRBV11-2 and TRBJ1-1; TRBD1 matches at 8 bases. This CDR3 has 18 residues. V was clipped by 0 bases and J by 2 bases; unmatched bases: 11. CDR1 is SGHAT and CDR2 is FQNNGV in the germline V gene. This CDR3 reads CASSLEGQGIRANTEAFF. The CDR3 DNA reads TGTGCCAGCAGCTTAGAAGGACAGGGAATAAGGGCCAACACTGAAGCTTTCTTT.

The chain joins TRBV4-3 to TRBJ2-7, with 8 bases matching TRBD2. CDR1 is LGHNA, CDR2 YSLEER, per germline. The ends lost 0 bases at V and 6 bases at J; junction bases unmatched: 7. CDR3 length: 15 amino acids. The CDR3 here is CASSQDGAGDREQYF. The CDR3 DNA sequence: TGCGCCAGCAGCCAAGATGGAGCGGGAGACCGCGAGCAGTACTTC.

J is TRBJ2-3 and V is TRBV11-2; a weak D match, TRBD2 (5 bases). Germline CDR1 reads SGHAT; CDR2 reads FQNNGV. This CDR3 comprises 15 residues. Trimming cost V 4 bases and J 3 bases, with 14 bases left between them. The CDR3 DNA sequence: TGTGCCAGCAGCTCTAGCAACCTGGTTACAGATACGCAGTATTTT. Its translation is CASSSSNLVTDTQYF.

The V gene is TRBV6-6, the J gene TRBJ2-7; 11 nucleotides agree with TRBD2. Germline lookup yields CDR1 MNHNY and CDR2 SVGAGI (reference sequence). The CDR3 contains 16 residues. J gave up 5 bases and V 8 bases, and 14 bases lay outside the gene matches. The CDR3 is CASRFRELAGVNEQYF. The CDR3 nucleotides read TGTGCCAGCCGCTTTAGGGAACTAGCGGGAGTTAACGAGCAGTACTTC.

The chain employs TRBV9 and TRBJ1-2; TRBD1 aligns across 9 bases. The CDR3 is 15 residues long. V trimming: 0 bases; J trimming: 4 bases; junction bases outside the gene matches: 4. Germline V gene sequence: CDR1 SGDLS, CDR2 YYNGEE. In nucleotides, the CDR3 is TGTGCCAGCAGCGTAGACGACAGGGGGGGCTATGGCTACACCTTC. Amino acids: CASSVDDRGGYGYTF. Supplemented by reference TRBV9 and TRBJ1-2, the full variable domain reads DSGVTQTPKHLITATGQRVTLRCSPRSGDLSVYWYQQSLDQGLQFLIQYYNGEERAKGNILERFSAQQFPDLHSELNLSSLELGDSALYFCASSVDDRGGYGYTFGSGTRLTVV.

The chain carries TRBV28 and TRBJ1-4; the D gene is possibly TRBD1 (5 bases). Between the trimmed V and J ends, which lost 8 bases and 2 bases, there was a span of 9 bases. CDR3 length equals 13 residues. Per the germline V gene, CDR1 is MDHEN and CDR2 is SYDVKM. The CDR3 loop reads CASARQTNEKLFF. The CDR3 nucleotides are TGTGCCAGCGCTAGACAGACTAATGAAAAACTGTTTTTT.

This clone occurred a few times. J is TRBJ2-1 and V is TRBV9, with 10 nucleotides matching TRBD2. The CDR3 is made up of 14 amino acids. J was trimmed by 9 bases and V by 0 bases; bases with no gene match: 3. Per germline, CDR1 SGDLS and CDR2 YYNGEE. The CDR3 DNA follows: TGTGCCAGCAGCGTAGCTAGCGGGAGTGGTGAGCAGTTCTTC. Translation gives CASSVASGSGEQFF.

This chain uses TRBV19 with TRBJ2-1; 12 nucleotides line up with TRBD2. The germline gives CDR1 LNHDA, CDR2 SQIVND (reference sequence). The CDR3 extends over 16 amino acids. After removal of 5 bases from V and 6 bases from J, the junction contained 8 bases not matched to a gene. In nucleotides, the CDR3 is TGTGCCAGTAGTTCCCGCGGACTAGCGGGAAGCAATGAGCAGTTCTTC. This gives the protein CASSSRGLAGSNEQFF.

This chain links TRBV9 with TRBJ2-1; a weak D match, TRBD1 (7 bases). V was shortened by 3 bases and J by 4 bases, with 17 bases between the two germline ends. This CDR3 has 16 amino acids. CDR1 SGDLS and CDR2 YYNGEE come from the germline V gene. The CDR3 DNA reads TGTGCCAGCAGCGAGGGGGGAACAGGGGTGTACAATGAGCAGTTCTTC. Amino acids: CASSEGGTGVYNEQFF. Using reference TRBV9 and TRBJ2-1 for the parts outside the CDR3, the full variable domain is DSGVTQTPKHLITATGQRVTLRCSPRSGDLSVYWYQQSLDQGLQFLIQYYNGEERAKGNILERFSAQQFPDLHSELNLSSLELGDSALYFCASSEGGTGVYNEQFFGPGTRLTVL.

The V call is TRBV28, the J call TRBJ1-2; the match to TRBD1 covers 7 bases. Germline V lookup: CDR1 MDHEN, CDR2 SYDVKM. J lost 7 bases, V lost 8 bases, and 10 bases had no gene match. This CDR3 comprises 13 residues. The CDR3 coding sequence is TGTGCCAGCGCGACAGGGATCGGGCGTGGCTACACCTTC. Its translation is CASATGIGRGYTF.

This clone was recorded once. V is TRBV5-3 and J is TRBJ2-1, with 9 bases fitting TRBD2. TRBV5-3 qualifies as an ORF whose function is uncertain. The trim removed 0 bases at V and 8 bases at J, leaving 6 bases unmatched. The CDR3 runs to 15 residues. CDR3 DNA sequence: TGTGCCAGAAGCTTGGGTAGGACTAGCGTCGATGAGCAGTTCTTC. Translated, it gives CARSLGRTSVDEQFF.

The chain employs TRBV28 and TRBJ2-1; D is ambiguous. The CDR3 is made up of 18 amino acids. The V gene lost 3 bases and the J gene lost 0 bases, with 18 bases spanning the gap. The germline V gene encodes CDR1 MDHEN and CDR2 SYDVKM. The CDR3 sequence is CASSFGDRSPSSYNEQFF. The CDR3 DNA is TGTGCCAGCAGTTTTGGCGATCGGAGCCCTAGCTCCTACAATGAGCAGTTCTTC.

The V and J genes are TRBV27 and TRBJ2-7, with D tentatively TRBD1 (5 bases). The CDR3 length is 12 residues. V was cut by 3 bases and J by 4 bases, with 7 bases left in between. Germline loops: CDR1 MNHEY, CDR2 SMNVEV (reference sequence). CDR3: CASSFKGYEQYF. The CDR3 nucleotides are TGTGCCAGCAGTTTTAAGGGGTACGAGCAGTACTTC.

V and J are TRBV2 and TRBJ1-2; 7 positions match TRBD1. Germline V CDR1 and CDR2: SNHLY, FYNNEI. The CDR3 is made up of 14 amino acids. V dropped 9 bases and J dropped 0; count of bases not matched to a gene: 7. CDR3 nucleotide sequence: TGTGCCAGTTCCGGGGACAGTACTAACTATGGCTACACCTTC. Translating gives CASSGDSTNYGYTF.